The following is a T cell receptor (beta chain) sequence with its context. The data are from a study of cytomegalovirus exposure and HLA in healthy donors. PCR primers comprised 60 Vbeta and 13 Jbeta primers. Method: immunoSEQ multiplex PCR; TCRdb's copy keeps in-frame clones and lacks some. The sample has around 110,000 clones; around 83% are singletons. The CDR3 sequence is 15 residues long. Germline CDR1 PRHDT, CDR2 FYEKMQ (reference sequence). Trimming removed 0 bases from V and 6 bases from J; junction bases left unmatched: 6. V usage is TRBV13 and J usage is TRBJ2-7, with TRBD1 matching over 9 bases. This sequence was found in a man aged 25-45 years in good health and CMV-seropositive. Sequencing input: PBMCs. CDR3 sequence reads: CASSLGTGGSGEQYV. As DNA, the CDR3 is TGTGCCAGCAGCTTAGGCACAGGGGGCTCGGGCGAGCAGTACGTC.